The 18 T cell receptor beta chains given below trace back to one sample, sequenced in a study of OX40 agonist ivuxolimab in advanced cancers. Data came from immunoSEQ multiplex PCR; TCRdb stores just in-frame clones and leaves some out. The data hold tens of thousands of clones, with roughly 84% observed a single time. The sample was CD4+ or CD8+ T cells sorted from blood, taken in a trial of the OX40 agonist ivuxolimab. The receptor set was obtained from an adult with an advanced solid tumor such as melanoma, head and neck, liver or kidney cancer.

The CDR3 here is CASSDWTGSSYNEQFF. CDR3 coding DNA: TGTGCCAGCAGCGATTGGACAGGGAGCTCCTACAATGAGCAGTTCTTC. The chain is built from TRBV7-9 and TRBJ2-1; 8 nucleotides align to TRBD1. After removal of 5 bases from V and 0 bases from J, the junction contained 6 bases not matched to a gene. The CDR3 has 16 amino acids. In germline, CDR1 is SEHNR, CDR2 FQNEAQ (reference sequence).

The chain uses TRBV4-3 and TRBJ2-1; TRBD2 matches at 9 bases. The CDR3 spans 15 residues. Trimming at V came to 4 bases and at J to 9 bases, leaving 10 bases not matched to a gene. Germline assignment: CDR1 LGHNA and CDR2 YSLEER. The CDR3 reads CASSPWAGGPGEQFF. CDR3 DNA: TGCGCCAGCAGCCCATGGGCGGGAGGGCCAGGTGAGCAGTTCTTC.

The chain has TRBV10-2 and TRBJ2-1; 9 nucleotides align to TRBD2. The CDR3 covers 19 residues. Germline V lookup: CDR1 WSHSY, CDR2 SAAADI. J lost 0 bases, V lost 3 bases, and 12 bases had no gene match. The CDR3 region is CASSDWTSVTLSSYNEQFF. The CDR3, as DNA: TGCGCCAGCAGTGATTGGACTAGCGTAACCTTAAGCTCCTACAATGAGCAGTTCTTC.

The chain is built from TRBV7-9 and TRBJ2-1; TRBD2 matches 7 bases. Germline V gene lookup returns CDR1 SEHNR and CDR2 FQNEAQ (reference sequence). Unmatched junction bases numbered 8, after V lost 5 bases and J lost 1 base. The CDR3 loop spans 16 amino acids. CDR3 sequence: CASSPWGGASYNEQFF. DNA of the CDR3: TGTGCCAGCAGCCCCTGGGGAGGGGCGTCCTACAATGAGCAGTTCTTC.

This chain links TRBV7-9 with TRBJ2-3, with 8 nucleotides matching TRBD1. V shed 1 base and J 2 bases; nucleotides not matched to a gene: 5. Looked up from germline, CDR1 is SEHNR and CDR2 is FQNEAQ (reference sequence). The CDR3 is made up of 16 amino acids. The CDR3 here is CASSLVQGALTDTQYF. In nucleotides, the CDR3 is TGTGCCAGCAGCTTAGTGCAGGGGGCTCTCACAGATACGCAGTATTTT.

This sequence joins TRBV18 and TRBJ2-7, with 9 bases identical to TRBD1. Germline V gene lookup returns CDR1 KGHSH and CDR2 LQKENI. The CDR3 totals 14 residues. The V gene end was trimmed by 5 bases and the J gene end by 3 bases; junction bases not matched to a gene: 5. The CDR3 protein is CASSERDRVYEQYF. The CDR3, as DNA: TGTGCCAGCTCAGAAAGGGACAGGGTCTACGAGCAGTACTTC.

The J gene is TRBJ2-7, the V gene TRBV2, with D unresolved. The CDR3 runs to 15 residues. The germline V and J ends were trimmed by 3 bases and 2 bases, with 14 bases remaining between them. Per the germline V gene, CDR1 is SNHLY and CDR2 is FYNNEI. CDR3 protein: CASSESAIIPYEQYF. CDR3 coding DNA: TGTGCCAGCAGTGAGTCGGCGATAATACCCTACGAGCAGTACTTC.

This chain uses TRBV9 with TRBJ2-1, with 13 bases identical to TRBD2. The V and J ends lost 0 bases and 10 bases, in that order; junction bases with no gene match: 7. CDR3 size: 16 residues. The germline V gene has CDR1 SGDLS and CDR2 YYNGEE. CDR3 nucleotide sequence: TGTGCCAGCAGCGTAGCGAGGACTAGCGGGAGATTGGAGCAGTTCTTC. It yields the protein CASSVARTSGRLEQFF.

The chain recombines TRBV18 with TRBJ2-1; 7 positions match TRBD2. Per the germline V gene, CDR1 is KGHSH and CDR2 is LQKENI. CDR3 length: 12 residues. J was trimmed by 8 bases and V by 5 bases; bases with no gene match: 3. The CDR3 reads CASSTSVDEQFF. The CDR3 DNA is TGTGCCAGCTCAACTAGCGTTGATGAGCAGTTCTTC.

This chain connects TRBV18 to TRBJ2-7; 9 nucleotides align to TRBD2. V was pared by 2 bases and J by 2 bases, with 4 bases of the junction left unmatched. Germline V lookup: CDR1 KGHSH, CDR2 LQKENI. The CDR3 consists of 15 residues. The CDR3 DNA reads TGTGCCAGCTCACCAGGGACTAGCAGGACCTACGAGCAGTACTTC. It is translated as CASSPGTSRTYEQYF.

V is TRBV2 and J is TRBJ2-7; 7 positions agree with TRBD2. Per germline, CDR1 SNHLY and CDR2 FYNNEI. Unmatched junction bases numbered 8, after V lost 3 bases and J lost 0 bases. The CDR3 is 16 residues long. The CDR3 sequence is CASSDRGGILSYEQYF. CDR3 coding DNA: TGTGCCAGCAGTGATCGGGGAGGGATTCTCTCCTACGAGCAGTACTTC.

The genes are TRBV2 and TRBJ2-5, with 11 positions matching TRBD1. CDR1 and CDR2 (germline): SNHLY, FYNNEI. The V segment lost 6 bases and the J segment 6 bases; nucleotides outside the gene matches: 9. This CDR3 is built from 15 residues. The CDR3 region is CASRVGTGGLKTQYF. CDR3 nucleotide sequence: TGTGCCAGCAGGGTGGGGACAGGGGGTTTAAAGACCCAGTACTTC. Full variable domain (outside the CDR3, taken from reference TRBV2 and TRBJ2-5): EPEVTQTPSHQVTQMGQEVILRCVPISNHLYFYWYRQILGQKVEFLVSFYNNEISEKSEIFDDQFSVERPDGSNFTLKIRSTKLEDSAMYFCASRVGTGGLKTQYFGPGTRLLVL.

The chain carries TRBV7-9 and TRBJ2-5, with 8 bases matching TRBD2. The ends lost 6 bases at V and 2 bases at J; junction bases unmatched: 20. CDR1 and CDR2 (germline): SEHNR, FQNEAQ (reference sequence). The CDR3 runs to 19 residues. The CDR3 DNA follows: TGTGCCAGCAGTCAGGACGGCCTTTGGTTTAGCGGGGCACAAGAGACCCAGTACTTC. Protein: CASSQDGLWFSGAQETQYF. The entire variable domain, with the rest obtained from reference TRBV7-9 and TRBJ2-5, is as follows: DTGVSQNPRHKITKRGQNVTFRCDPISEHNRLYWYRQTLGQGPEFLTYFQNEAQLEKSRLLSDRFSAERPKGSFSTLEIQRTEQGDSAMYLCASSQDGLWFSGAQETQYFGPGTRLLVL.

This clone appeared a single time. This chain joins TRBV29-1 and TRBJ2-7, with a possible D match to TRBD1 (5 bases). This CDR3 spans 12 amino acids. Germline assignment: CDR1 SQVTM and CDR2 ANQGSEA. The V gene lost 5 bases and the J gene lost 2 bases, with 10 bases spanning the gap. DNA for the CDR3: TGCAGCGTTACCGACAGAGCCTACGAGCAGTACTTC. Residues: CSVTDRAYEQYF.

This clone occurred once. V usage is TRBV27 and J usage is TRBJ1-4; TRBD1 aligns across 10 bases. The CDR3 has 15 amino acids. Trimming removed 3 bases from V and 7 bases from J; junction bases left unmatched: 5. In germline, CDR1 is MNHEY, CDR2 SMNVEV (reference sequence). The CDR3 nucleotides are TGTGCCAGCAGTTTCGGGACAGGGGCGAGTGAAAAACTGTTTTTT. This encodes CASSFGTGASEKLFF.

This sequence joins TRBV19 and TRBJ1-1; D remains ambiguous. V dropped 3 bases and J dropped 1 base, with 6 bases sitting between them. Per germline, CDR1 LNHDA and CDR2 SQIVND (reference sequence). CDR3 length: 13 amino acids. Here the CDR3 DNA reads TGTGCCAGTAGTATTCTCGCGAACACTGAAGCTTTCTTT. The encoded protein is CASSILANTEAFF.

The rearrangement links TRBV27 to TRBJ2-1; D is possibly TRBD1 (6 bases). CDR3 length equals 13 residues. The ends were cut back, 2 bases at V and 6 bases at J, with 8 bases in the middle. Per germline, CDR1 MNHEY and CDR2 SMNVEV (reference sequence). In nucleotides, the CDR3 is TGTGCCAGCAGTTTAACAGGGTTCAATGAGCAGTTCTTC. Protein product: CASSLTGFNEQFF.

Regarding this clone: Other DNA sequences in the sample encode the same CDR3. This chain links TRBV14 with TRBJ1-2, with D unresolved. The CDR3 is 13 residues long. Trimming stripped 6 bases from V and 11 bases from J, with 19 bases between. CDR1 is SGHDN and CDR2 is FVKESK in the germline V gene. The CDR3 DNA is TGTGCCAGCAGTGAAGTCGAAGTAGCTGGTTACACCTTC. Residues: CASSEVEVAGYTF.